One sample yielded the 26 T cell receptor beta chains listed below, sequenced in a study of blood T cell repertoires in COVID-19. Profiled with immunoSEQ multiplex PCR; TCRdb holds only in-frame clones, not every one. The table shows 150,000 or so clones, with more than 75% occurring only once. The sample consisted of peripheral blood. The receptors were sampled from a man aged 55 to 70 with active or convalescent COVID-19.

The CDR3 spells CASSSTGEDTQYF. The CDR3 DNA sequence: TGTGCCAGCAGCTCGACAGGTGAAGATACGCAGTATTTT. The gene calls are TRBV11-3 and TRBJ2-3; possibly TRBD1 for D (6 bases). Germline V CDR1 and CDR2: SGHNT, YENEEA. There are 13 residues in the CDR3. V lost 4 bases, J lost 5 bases, and 10 bases lay in between.

The J gene is TRBJ1-1, the V gene TRBV5-5, with 7 bases identical to TRBD1. The length of the CDR3 is 16 residues. V was pared by 6 bases and J by 2 bases, with 13 bases of the junction left unmatched. The germline CDR1 and CDR2 sequences are SGHKS and YYEKEE (reference sequence). The CDR3 sequence: CASNRQGREGNTEAFF. The CDR3 bases are TGTGCCAGCAACCGACAGGGTCGTGAGGGAAACACTGAAGCTTTCTTT.

The V call is TRBV29-1, the J call TRBJ2-5, with 9 positions matching TRBD1. Per germline, CDR1 SQVTM and CDR2 ANQGSEA. The CDR3 runs to 12 residues. J gave up 5 bases and V 6 bases, and 4 bases lay outside the gene matches. For the CDR3, the DNA is TGCAGCGTGGGACAGGGTGTGGAGACCCAGTACTTC. This translates into CSVGQGVETQYF.

The rearrangement joins TRBV5-6 to TRBJ1-4; no firm D call. The germline gives CDR1 SGHDT, CDR2 YYEEEE. The V gene lost 0 bases and the J gene lost 6 bases, with 21 bases spanning the gap. The CDR3 sequence is 18 residues long. This CDR3 reads CASSLASRGHRLYEKLFF. CDR3 in DNA: TGTGCCAGCAGCTTGGCCTCTCGCGGTCATCGGTTGTATGAAAAACTGTTTTTT. The variable domain in full, completed from reference TRBV5-6 and TRBJ1-4, reads DAGVTQSPTHLIKTRGQQVTLRCSPKSGHDTVSWYQQALGQGPQFIFQYYEEEERQRGNFPDRFSGHQFPNYSSELNVNALLLGDSALYLCASSLASRGHRLYEKLFFGSGTQLSVL.

The rearrangement links TRBV6-1 to TRBJ1-2; TRBD1 agrees at 8 bases. After removal of 3 bases from V and 4 bases from J, the junction contained 1 base not matched to a gene. In germline, CDR1 is MNHNS, CDR2 SASEGT. The CDR3 runs to 13 residues. The DNA for the CDR3 is TGTGCCAGCAGTGATGACAGGGGCTATGGCTACACCTTC. Residues: CASSDDRGYGYTF.

The J gene is TRBJ2-5, the V gene TRBV4-1; 11 bases are a match to TRBD2. The germline gives CDR1 MGHRA, CDR2 YSYEKL. V dropped 2 bases and J dropped 5; count of bases not matched to a gene: 7. CDR3 length: 16 residues. In DNA form, the CDR3 reads TGCGCCAGCAGCCAATCACTAGCGGGGGAGGTGGAGACCCAGTACTTC. Its protein is CASSQSLAGEVETQYF.

The chain uses TRBV19 and TRBJ1-4, with D unclear. With 7 bases removed from V and 4 bases from J, the gap between germline ends came to 16 bases. The CDR3 contains 15 residues. Germline lookup yields CDR1 LNHDA and CDR2 SQIVND (reference sequence). CDR3 in amino acids: CASINTRVSNEKLFF. Written as DNA, the CDR3 is TGTGCCAGTATCAATACGAGGGTCAGTAATGAAAAACTGTTTTTT.

V and J are TRBV7-9 and TRBJ1-4, with D tentatively TRBD1 (5 bases). The V gene lost 1 base and the J gene lost 4 bases, with 10 bases spanning the gap. From germline, CDR1 is SEHNR and CDR2 FQNEAQ (reference sequence). The CDR3 totals 15 residues. The CDR3 region is CASSLGAGFNEKLFF. In nucleotides, the CDR3 is TGTGCCAGCAGCTTAGGGGCAGGGTTTAATGAAAAACTGTTTTTT.

The chain employs TRBV27 and TRBJ2-7; 7 nucleotides align to TRBD1. Trimming removed 5 bases from V and 0 bases from J; junction bases left unmatched: 4. This CDR3 is 14 amino acids long. The germline gives CDR1 MNHEY, CDR2 SMNVEV (reference sequence). DNA for the CDR3: TGTGCCAGCAGTGCGGACAGGAACTCCTACGAGCAGTACTTC. It specifies CASSADRNSYEQYF.

For the CDR3, the DNA is TGCAGTGCTAGTCGCGGTACCTACAATGAGCAGTTCTTC. It encodes CSASRGTYNEQFF. The chain joins TRBV20-1 to TRBJ2-1; no firm D call. Germline loops: CDR1 DFQATT, CDR2 SNEGSKA (reference sequence). Trimming pared 3 bases from V and 2 bases from J, leaving 8 bases between. This CDR3 has 13 residues.

The V gene is TRBV10-1, the J gene TRBJ1-2, with 8 bases fitting TRBD1. This CDR3 region has 13 residues. J gave up 6 bases and V 4 bases, and 4 bases lay outside the gene matches. Germline V gene lookup returns CDR1 WNHNN and CDR2 SYGVQD (reference sequence). The DNA for the CDR3 is TGCGCCAGCAGTGCATCAGGGGGCAATGGCTACACCTTC. Translation gives CASSASGGNGYTF.

In this sample, this clone turned up once. J is TRBJ2-3 and V is TRBV5-1; D is possibly TRBD1 (5 bases). The CDR3 contains 15 residues. Trimming took 1 base from V and 2 from J, leaving 11 bases between them. CDR1 is SGHRS and CDR2 is YFSETQ in the germline V gene. CDR3 DNA sequence: TGCGCCAGCAGCTTGATACAGGTGGACACAGATACGCAGTATTTT. It is translated as CASSLIQVDTDTQYF.

This sequence joins TRBV19 and TRBJ1-5; maybe TRBD1 (6 bases). CDR1 is LNHDA, CDR2 SQIVND, per germline (reference sequence). The CDR3 totals 16 residues. V was shortened by 5 bases and J by 3 bases, with 17 bases between the two germline ends. CDR3 sequence (DNA): TGTGCCAGTAGTTCTGGACACAGGGCCAACAATCAGCCCCAGCATTTT. Translating gives CASSSGHRANNQPQHF.

In the case of this clone: The identical CDR3 is also encoded by other nucleotide sequences in the sample. This rearrangement joins TRBV10-1 to TRBJ1-1; no clear D gene. Germline CDR1 WNHNN, CDR2 SYGVQD (reference sequence). CDR3 length: 13 amino acids. Trimming removed 2 bases from V and 4 bases from J, with 8 bases in between. CDR3 loop: CASSESGSTEAFF. The CDR3 bases are TGCGCCAGCAGTGAGAGCGGGTCCACTGAAGCTTTCTTT.

This chain uses TRBV5-1 with TRBJ2-4; 10 bases line up with TRBD2. Germline V gene sequence: CDR1 SGHRS, CDR2 YFSETQ. This CDR3 region has 15 residues. The V and J ends lost 4 bases and 5 bases, in that order; junction bases with no gene match: 6. The CDR3 coding sequence is TGCGCCAGCAGCCCGACCGGGACTAGCGAAAACATTCAGTACTTC. This codes for CASSPTGTSENIQYF.

The V and J genes are TRBV24-1 and TRBJ2-1; 9 nucleotides agree with TRBD2. The CDR3 loop spans 16 amino acids. The germline V gene has CDR1 KGHDR and CDR2 SFDVKD. The V and J ends lost 5 bases and 5 bases, in that order; junction bases with no gene match: 9. The CDR3 bases are TGTGCCACCAGTGGAATTAGCGGGAGTTCCCACAATGAGCAGTTCTTC. Protein product: CATSGISGSSHNEQFF.

This chain's CDR3 is CASSQTQLTGRYGYTF. Here the CDR3 DNA reads TGCGCCAGCAGCCAAACCCAACTGACAGGACGCTATGGCTACACCTTC. V gene TRBV4-1 combines with J gene TRBJ1-2; tentative D call: TRBD1 (6 bases). Deletions cut 2 bases from V and 4 bases from J, with 17 bases between. This CDR3 comprises 16 residues. Germline CDR1 is MGHRA and CDR2 is YSYEKL.

This chain connects TRBV19 to TRBJ1-2; TRBD1 might be the D (6 bases). V lost 3 bases and J 8 bases, leaving 13 bases between the germline ends. The CDR3 is 13 amino acids. Germline-derived CDR1 and CDR2 are LNHDA and SQIVND (reference sequence). This chain's CDR3 is CASSMETGIGYTF. The DNA of the CDR3 is TGTGCCAGTAGTATGGAGACAGGCATCGGCTACACCTTC.

The V and J genes are TRBV19 and TRBJ1-6; a possible D gene is TRBD1 (6 bases). This CDR3 comprises 14 residues. The V end was cut by 3 bases, the J end by 6 bases, with 9 bases between. The germline V gene encodes CDR1 LNHDA and CDR2 SQIVND (reference sequence). Written as DNA, the CDR3 is TGTGCCAGTAGTATCCAGGGGACTAATTCACCCCTCCACTTT. Encoded protein: CASSIQGTNSPLHF.

The chain carries TRBV19 and TRBJ2-7, with D possibly matching TRBD1 (6 bases). V was cut by 3 bases and J by 3 bases, with 15 bases left in between. The germline gives CDR1 LNHDA, CDR2 SQIVND (reference sequence). The CDR3 has 15 amino acids. The CDR3 region is CASSMAPDSHYEQYF. The CDR3 DNA reads TGTGCCAGTAGTATGGCCCCGGACAGCCACTACGAGCAGTACTTC. Complete variable domain (other parts from reference TRBV19 and TRBJ2-7): DGGITQSPKYLFRKEGQNVTLSCEQNLNHDAMYWYRQDPGQGLRLIYYSQIVNDFQKGDIAEGYSVSREKKESFPLTVTSAQKNPTAFYLCASSMAPDSHYEQYFGPGTRLTVT.

CDR3 residues: CASSAPGSPYNEQFF. CDR3 sequence (DNA): TGTGCCAGCAGCGCCCCGGGATCCCCCTACAATGAGCAGTTCTTC. V and J are TRBV25-1 and TRBJ2-1; D is perhaps TRBD2 (5 bases). V lost 6 bases to trimming and J lost 2 bases, with 14 bases between them. The CDR3 has 15 amino acids. Germline-derived CDR1 and CDR2 are MGHDK and SYGVNS. The full variable domain, rest sourced from reference TRBV25-1 and TRBJ2-1, is EADIYQTPRYLVIGTGKKITLECSQTMGHDKMYWYQQDPGMELHLIHYSYGVNSTEKGDLSSESTVSRIRTEHFPLTLESARPSHTSQYLCASSAPGSPYNEQFFGPGTRLTVL.

The CDR3 region has the DNA TGTGCCAGCAGTTACACGGGGGGACAGGGTAACGAGCAGTACTTC. Its protein product is CASSYTGGQGNEQYF. This chain links TRBV6-5 with TRBJ2-7; 9 nucleotides align to TRBD1. J was trimmed by 5 bases and V by 2 bases; bases with no gene match: 7. The CDR3 has 15 residues. Germline V gene lookup returns CDR1 MNHEY and CDR2 SVGAGI.

CDR3 nucleotide sequence: TGTGCCAGCACCGTGCTCGGGGGGCCTTCCTACGAGCAGTACTTC. It encodes CASTVLGGPSYEQYF. The gene calls are TRBV11-2 and TRBJ2-7; D may be TRBD2 (7 bases). Germline V gene data show CDR1 as SGHAT and CDR2 as FQNNGV. Deletions cut 7 bases from V and 1 base from J, with 17 bases between. The CDR3 is 15 amino acids.

This clone was recorded once. J is TRBJ1-6 and V is TRBV2, with D perhaps TRBD1 (6 bases). Germline lookup yields CDR1 SNHLY and CDR2 FYNNEI. Trimming shortened V by 4 bases and J by 7 bases, and 11 bases separated the two germline ends. This CDR3 region has 14 residues. The CDR3 protein is CASSVLDRNSPLHF. In DNA, the CDR3 is TGTGCCAGCAGTGTATTGGACAGAAATTCACCCCTCCACTTT.

The V gene is TRBV19, the J gene TRBJ1-2, with a tentative D call TRBD1 (5 bases). Trimming removed 6 bases from V and 2 bases from J, with 10 bases in between. CDR1 and CDR2 from the germline V gene are LNHDA and SQIVND (reference sequence). The CDR3 covers 13 residues. The CDR3 nucleotides are TGTGCCAGTAGGTCGACAGTAAACTATGGCTACACCTTC. It translates to CASRSTVNYGYTF. Supplemented by reference TRBV19 and TRBJ1-2, the full variable domain reads DGGITQSPKYLFRKEGQNVTLSCEQNLNHDAMYWYRQDPGQGLRLIYYSQIVNDFQKGDIAEGYSVSREKKESFPLTVTSAQKNPTAFYLCASRSTVNYGYTFGSGTRLTVV.

Turning to this clone: This sample also contains other DNA sequences that code for the same CDR3. This chain joins TRBV19 and TRBJ1-1, with a tentative D call TRBD1 (5 bases). This CDR3 is built from 12 residues. The V gene's germline CDR1 is LNHDA and CDR2 SQIVND (reference sequence). Trimming cost V 8 bases and J 1 base, with 8 bases left between them. The CDR3 protein is CASSDRNTEAFF. Here the CDR3 DNA reads TGTGCCAGTTCAGACAGGAACACTGAAGCTTTCTTT.